The source of this TCR beta chain is a study of blood T cell repertoires in COVID-19. Across the whole study: Both acute and convalescent COVID-19 samples were obtained from the United States, Italy and Spain. The cDNA or gDNA used as material had been derived from T cells, B-cell-depleted T cells, or PBMCs.

Deletions cut 2 bases from V and 7 bases from J, with 9 bases between. This CDR3 is built from 12 residues. Germline CDR1 reads MNHEY; CDR2 reads SVGEGT. Authors' analysis steps: Amplification of reference gene primers provided the estimated nucleated cell counts. TCRdb keeps only in-frame clones here, not all; method: immunoSEQ multiplex PCR. V and J calls plus clone size are reproduced from that table; the DNA served to infer D and trimming. The sample holds fewer than 200,000 clones, approximately 74% seen once. The rearrangement links TRBV6-2 or TRBV6-3 to TRBJ2-7; D unclear. Sequenced sample: peripheral blood. The TCR originated in a woman of 80 years or more with acute or convalescent COVID-19. DNA of the CDR3: TGTGCCAGCAGTTACCAAAGAGGTGAGCAGTACTTC. It encodes CASSYQRGEQYF.